These T cell receptor beta chains were read from a single sample in a study of vaccination and CD4 T cells after COVID-19. TCRdb reprocessed the PCR reads with MiXCR, giving one entry per CDR3 protein. Of about 18,000 distinct CDR3 sequences in the sample, just under 45% are singletons; the top ten hold around 7.7%. Antigen specificity for these receptors is unknown. Sequencing was performed on CD4+ T cells from blood, cultured in vitro, taken after SARS-CoV-2 vaccination. These receptors all come from a human donor who had recovered from COVID-19. Each CDR3 is given with its conserved first and last residue. Each record gives: D gene, J gene, clone size, V gene, CDR3 DNA, CDR3 protein. A D gene is named only where the DNA matches it firmly. Only some rows state a clone size, as once, few, many or a class for expanded clones.

d_gene: TRBD1; j_gene: TRBJ2-4; abundance: -; v_gene: TRBV6-2/TRBV6-3; CDR3nt: TGTGCCAGTCGTCTCGCCGACAGGGTGGACATTCAGTACTTC; CDR3aa: CASRLADRVDIQYF
d_gene: TRBD1; j_gene: TRBJ1-5; abundance: few; v_gene: TRBV19; CDR3nt: TGTGCCAGTAGTCGTACACAGGGGGCGCATCAGCCCCAGCATTTT; CDR3aa: CASSRTQGAHQPQHF
d_gene: -; j_gene: TRBJ1-2; abundance: -; v_gene: TRBV2; CDR3nt: TGTGCCAGCTGGACCCCCCGGGGGGTCTATGGCTACACCTTC; CDR3aa: CASWTPRGVYGYTF
d_gene: -; j_gene: TRBJ1-2; abundance: -; v_gene: TRBV30; CDR3nt: TGTGCCTCACTAGGGGACATCGGAGATGGCTACACCTTC; CDR3aa: CASLGDIGDGYTF
d_gene: TRBD1; j_gene: TRBJ2-5; abundance: -; v_gene: TRBV7-9; CDR3nt: TGTGCCAGCAGCTTGGGGGGACAGGGCAGTGAGACCCAGTACTTC; CDR3aa: CASSLGGQGSETQYF
d_gene: TRBD1; j_gene: TRBJ1-1; abundance: few; v_gene: TRBV7-2; CDR3nt: TGTGCCAGCAGCTTACAGGGGGCGTACACTGAAGCTTTCTTT; CDR3aa: CASSLQGAYTEAFF
d_gene: -; j_gene: TRBJ2-5; abundance: few; v_gene: TRBV24-1; CDR3nt: TGTGCCACCATTGGGCAAAACGGACGGAGTGGGGAGACCCAGTACTTC; CDR3aa: CATIGQNGRSGETQYF
d_gene: -; j_gene: TRBJ2-1; abundance: -; v_gene: TRBV15; CDR3nt: TGTGCCACCAGCAGAGACCAGGGGAGCTCCTACAATGAGCAGTTCTTC; CDR3aa: CATSRDQGSSYNEQFF
d_gene: -; j_gene: TRBJ1-2; abundance: -; v_gene: TRBV6-1; CDR3nt: TGTGCCAGCAGTCTTAACGGGGGTAACTATGGCTACACCTTC; CDR3aa: CASSLNGGNYGYTF
d_gene: -; j_gene: TRBJ2-2; abundance: -; v_gene: TRBV28; CDR3nt: TGTGCCAGCACCCCCCTCGGATCAGCGAACACCGGGGAGCTGTTTTTT; CDR3aa: CASTPLGSANTGELFF
d_gene: -; j_gene: TRBJ1-6; abundance: -; v_gene: TRBV27; CDR3nt: TGTGCCAGCAGGGGACATCCCTCCTATAATTCACCCCTCCACTTT; CDR3aa: CASRGHPSYNSPLHF
d_gene: TRBD2; j_gene: TRBJ2-1; abundance: -; v_gene: TRBV20-1; CDR3nt: TGCAGTGCCTCCCTATGGGGTGCGGGAGGGCTCTACAATGAGCAGTTCTTC; CDR3aa: CSASLWGAGGLYNEQFF
d_gene: -; j_gene: TRBJ1-2; abundance: -; v_gene: TRBV7-2; CDR3nt: TGTGCCAGCAGCTCCTCTTTAGAGGGTGGCTACACCTTC; CDR3aa: CASSSSLEGGYTF
d_gene: -; j_gene: TRBJ2-7; abundance: few; v_gene: TRBV2; CDR3nt: TGTGCCAGTGGACAGTTATCCTACGAGCAGTACTTC; CDR3aa: CASGQLSYEQYF
d_gene: TRBD2; j_gene: TRBJ2-7; abundance: -; v_gene: TRBV12-3/TRBV12-4; CDR3nt: TGTGCCAGCAGTTCCGGGGGGGCGAGCTCCTACGAGCAGTACTTC; CDR3aa: CASSSGGASSYEQYF
d_gene: -; j_gene: TRBJ2-7; abundance: once; v_gene: TRBV19; CDR3nt: TGTGCCAGTAGTAACGGGATGGGCGGGAAAAGAGCCGAGCAGTACTTC; CDR3aa: CASSNGMGGKRAEQYF
d_gene: TRBD2; j_gene: TRBJ2-7; abundance: -; v_gene: TRBV28; CDR3nt: TGTGCCAGCACTCTTAGCGGGAGGAGCTCCTACGAGCAGTACTTC; CDR3aa: CASTLSGRSSYEQYF
d_gene: TRBD2; j_gene: TRBJ2-7; abundance: -; v_gene: TRBV28; CDR3nt: TGTGCCAGCCGAGAGCTAGCGGGCTCCTACGAGCAGTACTTC; CDR3aa: CASRELAGSYEQYF
d_gene: -; j_gene: TRBJ1-5; abundance: few; v_gene: TRBV5-5; CDR3nt: TGTGCCAGCAGCTTGGGGCCGGGTAGCAATCAGCCCCAGCATTTT; CDR3aa: CASSLGPGSNQPQHF
d_gene: TRBD1; j_gene: TRBJ1-2; abundance: few; v_gene: TRBV19; CDR3nt: TGTGCCAGTAGGCCGGACAGGGGGCCGCCCCCCAATGGCTACACCTTC; CDR3aa: CASRPDRGPPPNGYTF
d_gene: TRBD1; j_gene: TRBJ1-2; abundance: few; v_gene: TRBV5-4; CDR3nt: TGTGCCAGCAGCTTGTATGGGACAGGGGAAAGGAGAGGCTTC; CDR3aa: CASSLYGTGERRGF
d_gene: TRBD1; j_gene: TRBJ2-1; abundance: -; v_gene: TRBV9; CDR3nt: TGTGCCAGCAGCGCCGGGACAGTCTACAATGAGCAGTTCTTC; CDR3aa: CASSAGTVYNEQFF
d_gene: -; j_gene: TRBJ1-1; abundance: -; v_gene: TRBV19; CDR3nt: TGTGCCAGTAGTATTCCAGGGCGGGACACTGAAGCTTTCTTT; CDR3aa: CASSIPGRDTEAFF
d_gene: -; j_gene: TRBJ1-6; abundance: -; v_gene: TRBV15; CDR3nt: TGTGCCACCAGCAGAGATGGGCTTGGAAATTCACCCCTCCACTTT; CDR3aa: CATSRDGLGNSPLHF
d_gene: -; j_gene: TRBJ2-5; abundance: -; v_gene: TRBV7-2; CDR3nt: TGTGCCAGCAGCTTAGGACTAGTTGGGGAGACCCAGTACTTC; CDR3aa: CASSLGLVGETQYF
d_gene: TRBD1; j_gene: TRBJ1-2; abundance: few; v_gene: TRBV7-2; CDR3nt: TGTGCCAGCAGCTTAGGGGGAGGGACAGATGGCTACACCTTC; CDR3aa: CASSLGGGTDGYTF
d_gene: -; j_gene: TRBJ1-2; abundance: few; v_gene: TRBV6-2/TRBV6-3; CDR3nt: TGTGCCAGTACCACAGGGCGGGAGAACTATGGCTACACCTTC; CDR3aa: CASTTGRENYGYTF
d_gene: -; j_gene: TRBJ1-1; abundance: -; v_gene: TRBV11-3; CDR3nt: TGTGCCAGCAGCCACTGGAAAGGGGAGGACACTGAAGCTTTCTTT; CDR3aa: CASSHWKGEDTEAFF
d_gene: -; j_gene: TRBJ2-1; abundance: once; v_gene: TRBV6-1; CDR3nt: TGTGCCAGCAGTAGGTTTGAGGGTCTCTACAATGAGCAGTTCTTC; CDR3aa: CASSRFEGLYNEQFF
d_gene: -; j_gene: TRBJ1-5; abundance: -; v_gene: TRBV6-1; CDR3nt: TGTGCCAGCAGGGAGGGTGGGGGGACCAGCAATCAGCCCCAGCATTTT; CDR3aa: CASREGGGTSNQPQHF
d_gene: -; j_gene: TRBJ2-1; abundance: -; v_gene: TRBV20-1; CDR3nt: TGCAGTGTTCGGGGAAACCCAAATGAGCAGTTCTTC; CDR3aa: CSVRGNPNEQFF
d_gene: -; j_gene: TRBJ1-5; abundance: -; v_gene: TRBV5-4; CDR3nt: TGTGCCAGCAGCTTAGAGGGCAGTGAACAGCCCCAGCATTTT; CDR3aa: CASSLEGSEQPQHF
d_gene: -; j_gene: TRBJ2-5; abundance: few; v_gene: TRBV5-1; CDR3nt: TGCGCCAGCACCCCCACTAGAATCCAAGAGACCCAGTACTTC; CDR3aa: CASTPTRIQETQYF
d_gene: -; j_gene: TRBJ2-3; abundance: few; v_gene: TRBV20-1; CDR3nt: TGCAGTGCTAATCGTCGTCAGGCGGGTTCCACAGATACGCAGTATTTT; CDR3aa: CSANRRQAGSTDTQYF
d_gene: -; j_gene: TRBJ1-1; abundance: -; v_gene: TRBV20-1; CDR3nt: TGCAGTGCTTTGAATACAGGGTTCGTGGTCACTGAAGCTTTCTTT; CDR3aa: CSALNTGFVVTEAFF
d_gene: -; j_gene: TRBJ1-6; abundance: few; v_gene: TRBV7-2; CDR3nt: TGTGCCAGCAGTTTCGGAGCAACAAGCCTGAATTCACCCCTCCACTTT; CDR3aa: CASSFGATSLNSPLHF
d_gene: -; j_gene: TRBJ1-5; abundance: -; v_gene: TRBV6-2/TRBV6-3; CDR3nt: TGTGCCACCAGAAGGGGAGGCAATCAGCCCCAGCATTTT; CDR3aa: CATRRGGNQPQHF
d_gene: TRBD1; j_gene: TRBJ1-1; abundance: few; v_gene: TRBV7-2; CDR3nt: TGTGCCAGCAGCCAGGGGACAGGGGGTCTGACTGAAGCTTTCTTT; CDR3aa: CASSQGTGGLTEAFF
d_gene: -; j_gene: TRBJ1-2; abundance: -; v_gene: TRBV2; CDR3nt: TGTGCCAGCACAAGGGTCAGGGGAAATGGCTACACCTTC; CDR3aa: CASTRVRGNGYTF
d_gene: TRBD1; j_gene: TRBJ1-2; abundance: few; v_gene: TRBV7-9; CDR3nt: TGTGCCAGCAGCGGGACCCTCCTAGGGGGCGGCTACACCTTC; CDR3aa: CASSGTLLGGGYTF
d_gene: -; j_gene: TRBJ1-1; abundance: few; v_gene: TRBV7-2; CDR3nt: TGTGCCAGCAGTCTATCGAGGGGGAACACTGAAGCTTTCTTT; CDR3aa: CASSLSRGNTEAFF
d_gene: -; j_gene: TRBJ1-5; abundance: few; v_gene: TRBV6-1; CDR3nt: TGTGCCAGCAGTGTCAAGGAACTACAGCCCCAGCATTTT; CDR3aa: CASSVKELQPQHF
d_gene: TRBD1; j_gene: TRBJ1-6; abundance: -; v_gene: TRBV11-3; CDR3nt: TGTGCCAGCAGCCCCCGACAGGGGCAGTGGTCACCCCTCCACTTT; CDR3aa: CASSPRQGQWSPLHF
d_gene: -; j_gene: TRBJ1-6; abundance: once; v_gene: TRBV5-1; CDR3nt: TGCGCCAGCAGCTTTGACAGCGTGGGGTTACCCCTCCACTTT; CDR3aa: CASSFDSVGLPLHF
d_gene: -; j_gene: TRBJ2-6; abundance: -; v_gene: TRBV2; CDR3nt: TGTGCCGGCCTCCGGCCAGGGTCCTACTCTGGGGCCAACGTCCTGACTTTC; CDR3aa: CAGLRPGSYSGANVLTF
d_gene: -; j_gene: TRBJ2-7; abundance: once; v_gene: TRBV7-9; CDR3nt: TGTGCCAGCAGCCCTACGGCAACCGAGCAGTACTTC; CDR3aa: CASSPTATEQYF
d_gene: TRBD2; j_gene: TRBJ2-5; abundance: -; v_gene: TRBV20-1; CDR3nt: TGCAGTGCTAGGGCCAGCGGGGGGGCCGAGACCCAGTACTTC; CDR3aa: CSARASGGAETQYF
d_gene: -; j_gene: TRBJ1-1; abundance: few; v_gene: TRBV20-1; CDR3nt: TGCAGTGCCTCGGACTCAAGGAACGATTACACTGAAGCTTTCTTT; CDR3aa: CSASDSRNDYTEAFF
d_gene: -; j_gene: TRBJ2-7; abundance: -; v_gene: TRBV15; CDR3nt: TGTGCCACCAGCAGAGATCGACAGGCCCCTCACTACGAGCAGTACTTC; CDR3aa: CATSRDRQAPHYEQYF
d_gene: -; j_gene: TRBJ2-1; abundance: -; v_gene: TRBV20-1; CDR3nt: TGCAGTGCGAATCTACGGGGGGCCGGGAATGAGCAGTTCTTC; CDR3aa: CSANLRGAGNEQFF
d_gene: -; j_gene: TRBJ2-1; abundance: -; v_gene: TRBV27; CDR3nt: TGTGCCAGCAGTTTATCTGGGGAACCCAATGAGCAGTTCTTC; CDR3aa: CASSLSGEPNEQFF
d_gene: -; j_gene: TRBJ1-2; abundance: few; v_gene: TRBV7-8; CDR3nt: TGTGCCAGCAGCGGAAACGATAACTATGGCTACACCTTC; CDR3aa: CASSGNDNYGYTF
d_gene: TRBD1; j_gene: TRBJ1-2; abundance: -; v_gene: TRBV6-1; CDR3nt: TGTGCCAGCAGTGAAACCCAGGGGGGTGGCTACACCTTC; CDR3aa: CASSETQGGGYTF